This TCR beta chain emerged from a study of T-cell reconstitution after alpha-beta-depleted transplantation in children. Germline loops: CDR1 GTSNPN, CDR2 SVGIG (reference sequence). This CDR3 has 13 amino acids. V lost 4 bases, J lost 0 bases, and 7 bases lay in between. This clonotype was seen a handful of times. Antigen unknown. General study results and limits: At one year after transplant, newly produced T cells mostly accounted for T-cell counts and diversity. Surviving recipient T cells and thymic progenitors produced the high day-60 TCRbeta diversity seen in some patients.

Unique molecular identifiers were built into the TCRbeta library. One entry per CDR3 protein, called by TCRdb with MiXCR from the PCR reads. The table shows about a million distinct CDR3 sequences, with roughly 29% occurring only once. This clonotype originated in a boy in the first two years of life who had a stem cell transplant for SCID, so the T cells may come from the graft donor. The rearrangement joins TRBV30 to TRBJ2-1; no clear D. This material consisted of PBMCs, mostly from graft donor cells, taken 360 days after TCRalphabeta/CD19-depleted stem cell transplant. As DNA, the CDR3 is TGTGCCTGGAAAGGTAGCTCCTACAATGAGCAGTTCTTC. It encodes CAWKGSSYNEQFF.